Below, 25 T cell receptor beta chains from the same sample are listed, as sequenced in a study of cytotoxic CD8 clonotypes in ibrutinib-treated CLL. Assay: immunoSEQ multiplex PCR; the TCRdb copy retains only in-frame clones and omits some. The repertoire consists of about 45,000 clones, with approximately 70% occurring once and the leading ten covering under 25%. The source material was PBMCs, sampled after 24 months of ibrutinib treatment. The receptors derive from a human donor with chronic lymphocytic leukemia.

The V and J genes are TRBV29-1 and TRBJ1-1; D unclear. The CDR3 is made up of 14 amino acids. Germline CDR1 reads SQVTM; CDR2 reads ANQGSEA. Trimming shortened V by 6 bases and J by 1 base, and 15 bases separated the two germline ends. As DNA, the CDR3 is TGCAGCGTGGCAAAGGAAGTTGGGAACACTGAAGCTTTCTTT. As protein: CSVAKEVGNTEAFF.

The V and J genes are TRBV2 and TRBJ2-7; a weak D match, TRBD1 (5 bases). The V gene lost 6 bases and the J gene lost 3 bases, with 12 bases spanning the gap. Germline loops: CDR1 SNHLY, CDR2 FYNNEI. This CDR3 has 13 amino acids. The CDR3: CASSILDNYEQYF. In DNA form, the CDR3 reads TGTGCCAGCAGCATCCTGGACAACTACGAGCAGTACTTC.

This clone was seen many times. J is TRBJ1-1 and V is TRBV2, with D possibly TRBD1 on 6 matching bases. Trimming removed 2 bases from V and 5 bases from J, with 15 bases in between. This CDR3 region has 15 residues. Per the germline V gene, CDR1 is SNHLY and CDR2 is FYNNEI. The CDR3 bases are TGTGCCAGCAGTGAAAGGGATACAGGGAGGACTGAAGCTTTCTTT. As protein: CASSERDTGRTEAFF.

The genes are TRBV2 and TRBJ2-7; 14 bases line up with TRBD2. Germline V gives CDR1 SNHLY, CDR2 FYNNEI. With 6 bases clipped from V and 5 bases from J, the junction kept 9 bases outside the gene matches. The CDR3 is made up of 16 amino acids. CDR3 amino acids: CASRAGLAGVGDEQYF. CDR3 in DNA: TGTGCCAGCAGAGCGGGACTAGCGGGAGTTGGAGACGAGCAGTACTTC. Full variable domain (outside the CDR3, taken from reference TRBV2 and TRBJ2-7): EPEVTQTPSHQVTQMGQEVILRCVPISNHLYFYWYRQILGQKVEFLVSFYNNEISEKSEIFDDQFSVERPDGSNFTLKIRSTKLEDSAMYFCASRAGLAGVGDEQYFGPGTRLTVT.

This clone came up a few times. This chain connects TRBV4-1 to TRBJ2-7, with a weak D call TRBD2 (7 bases). V lost 0 bases and J 2 bases, leaving 17 bases between the germline ends. The CDR3 runs to 17 residues. CDR1 is MGHRA, CDR2 YSYEKL, per germline. The CDR3 coding sequence is TGCGCCAGCAGCCAAGATCAATTCGGGGGGCAGGCCTACGAGCAGTACTTC. It encodes CASSQDQFGGQAYEQYF.

The V call is TRBV11-2, the J call TRBJ2-5; D is undetermined. The CDR3 is 12 amino acids. CDR1 is SGHAT and CDR2 is FQNNGV in the germline V gene. With 0 bases removed from V and 10 bases from J, the gap between germline ends came to 9 bases. The CDR3, as DNA: TGTGCCAGCAGCTTAGAGGGTAGGCTCCAGTACTTC. The encoded protein is CASSLEGRLQYF.

This chain joins TRBV7-2 and TRBJ2-3, with D possibly TRBD2 on 6 matching bases. The CDR3 has 13 residues. Between the trimmed V and J ends, which lost 3 bases and 4 bases, there was a span of 8 bases. The germline V gene has CDR1 SGHTA and CDR2 FQGNSA. The CDR3: CASSFSGSDTQYF. In DNA form, the CDR3 reads TGTGCCAGCAGCTTTAGCGGATCAGATACGCAGTATTTT.

The J gene is TRBJ2-3, the V gene TRBV30; perhaps D is TRBD1 or TRBD2 (5 bases each). From germline, CDR1 is GTSNPN and CDR2 SVGIG (reference sequence). This CDR3 is built from 17 residues. Trimming left V 0 bases short and J 5 bases short, with 21 bases between. As DNA, the CDR3 is TGTGCCTGGAGTGTACCTATTGGGGGACGTAAACGAGATACGCAGTATTTT. This encodes CAWSVPIGGRKRDTQYF.

The rearrangement links TRBV27 to TRBJ1-1, with D hard to call. V gave up 3 bases and J gave up 1 base, with 6 bases separating them. The germline gives CDR1 MNHEY, CDR2 SMNVEV (reference sequence). The CDR3 spans 13 residues. CDR3 bases: TGTGCCAGCAGTTTGGGTCAGAACACTGAAGCTTTCTTT. This codes for CASSLGQNTEAFF.

This rearrangement joins TRBV15 to TRBJ1-1; 7 nucleotides align to TRBD1. Germline V gene lookup returns CDR1 LNHNV and CDR2 YYDKDF (reference sequence). This CDR3 spans 12 amino acids. With V trimmed by 3 bases and J by 11 bases, 6 bases remained unmatched. The CDR3: CATSRGTARAFF. The CDR3 bases are TGTGCCACCAGCAGGGGGACAGCCCGGGCTTTCTTT.

This clone appeared once. The V call is TRBV4-1, the J call TRBJ2-3, with TRBD1 as a possible D gene (6 bases). V was shortened by 5 bases and J by 5 bases, with 14 bases between the two germline ends. This CDR3 contains 14 residues. Germline-derived CDR1 and CDR2 are MGHRA and YSYEKL. CDR3: CASSNRGGRDTQYF. The DNA of the CDR3 is TGCGCCAGCAGCAACAGAGGGGGAAGAGATACGCAGTATTTT.

V is TRBV6-5 and J is TRBJ2-3; maybe TRBD2 (6 bases). Germline V gives CDR1 MNHEY, CDR2 SVGAGI. V lost 6 bases and J 6 bases, leaving 13 bases between the germline ends. The CDR3 has 13 amino acids. The CDR3 loop is CASSRDSADTQYF. The CDR3 DNA sequence: TGTGCCAGCAGCCGGGACTCAGCGGATACGCAGTATTTT.

V is TRBV6-5 and J is TRBJ1-1; a possible D gene is TRBD1 (6 bases). Germline V gene data show CDR1 as MNHEY and CDR2 as SVGAGI. The CDR3 is made up of 14 amino acids. V was clipped by 7 bases and J by 4 bases, with 16 bases between them. CDR3 coding DNA: TGTGCCAGCAATGAACGCCGGGGGGCCACTGAAGCTTTCTTT. It specifies CASNERRGATEAFF.

J is TRBJ2-1 and V is TRBV4-2; 9 nucleotides align to TRBD2. CDR3 length: 17 residues. Germline V lookup: CDR1 LGHNA, CDR2 YNFKEQ. Trimming at V came to 3 bases and at J to 3 bases, leaving 9 bases not matched to a gene. The DNA of the CDR3 is TGTGCCAGCAGCCAGCCTAATAGCGGGAGTTTCTACAATGAGCAGTTCTTC. Residues: CASSQPNSGSFYNEQFF.

The chain is built from TRBV19 and TRBJ2-6; D may correspond to TRBD1 or TRBD2 (5 bases each). Germline CDR1 is LNHDA and CDR2 is SQIVND (reference sequence). V gave up 3 bases and J gave up 0 bases, with 12 bases separating them. This CDR3 has 17 amino acids. CDR3 loop: CASSIGGISSGANVLTF. DNA for the CDR3: TGTGCCAGTAGTATTGGGGGAATTAGCTCTGGGGCCAACGTCCTGACTTTC. The whole variable domain, remainder taken from reference TRBV19 and TRBJ2-6, is DGGITQSPKYLFRKEGQNVTLSCEQNLNHDAMYWYRQDPGQGLRLIYYSQIVNDFQKGDIAEGYSVSREKKESFPLTVTSAQKNPTAFYLCASSIGGISSGANVLTFGAGSRLTVL.

DNA for the CDR3: TGTGCCAGCAGCTTGAGGGGCAACAGGGCGGCCTATGGCTACACCTTC. Protein product: CASSLRGNRAAYGYTF. The V gene is TRBV5-6, the J gene TRBJ1-2; a weak D match, TRBD1 (6 bases). CDR1 is SGHDT and CDR2 is YYEEEE in the germline V gene. This CDR3 region has 16 residues. With 1 base removed from V and 4 bases from J, the gap between germline ends came to 17 bases. The full variable domain, completed using reference TRBV5-6 and TRBJ1-2, is DAGVTQSPTHLIKTRGQQVTLRCSPKSGHDTVSWYQQALGQGPQFIFQYYEEEERQRGNFPDRFSGHQFPNYSSELNVNALLLGDSALYLCASSLRGNRAAYGYTFGSGTRLTVV.

Only one count was recorded for this clone. The chain is built from TRBV28 and TRBJ2-3; no clear D. The germline V gene encodes CDR1 MDHEN and CDR2 SYDVKM. Trimming removed 3 bases from V and 5 bases from J, with 6 bases in between. The CDR3 covers 12 residues. The CDR3 sequence is CASSFGVDTQYF. The CDR3 DNA reads TGTGCCAGCAGTTTCGGAGTAGATACGCAGTATTTT.

This chain links TRBV5-1 with TRBJ1-1; D might be TRBD1 (5 bases). Trimming stripped 6 bases from V and 3 bases from J, with 18 bases between. The CDR3 consists of 15 residues. Germline loops: CDR1 SGHRS, CDR2 YFSETQ. The chain's CDR3 is CASNRGAGKDTEAFF. Here the CDR3 DNA reads TGCGCCAGCAATCGAGGGGCTGGGAAGGACACTGAAGCTTTCTTT.

V gene TRBV10-1 combines with J gene TRBJ1-4; the D is unclear. This CDR3 is built from 12 residues. Trimming removed 9 bases from V and 3 bases from J, with 8 bases in between. Germline V gene data show CDR1 as WNHNN and CDR2 as SYGVQD (reference sequence). The CDR3 region has the DNA TGCGCCAGTCCAGATCCTAATGAAAAACTGTTTTTT. This codes for CASPDPNEKLFF.

The V and J genes are TRBV18 and TRBJ1-2; perhaps TRBD1 as D (5 bases). Trimming removed 4 bases from V and 5 bases from J, with 11 bases in between. The CDR3 loop spans 13 amino acids. CDR1 and CDR2 (germline): KGHSH, LQKENI. The CDR3 DNA reads TGTGCCAGCTCACTTGGGACGGAATATGGCTACACCTTC. It yields the protein CASSLGTEYGYTF.

The chain links TRBV7-8 to TRBJ1-5; TRBD1 might be the D (6 bases). Germline V gene data show CDR1 as SGHVS and CDR2 as FQNEAQ. V lost 5 bases and J lost 7, with 18 bases in between. The CDR3 sequence is 15 residues long. The CDR3 coding sequence is TGTGCCAGCAGCCTTGGGGGGGGCTTTTGGCAGCCCCAGCATTTT. Translation: CASSLGGGFWQPQHF.

The chain combines TRBV27 with TRBJ2-2, with a tentative D call TRBD1 (5 bases). Deletions cut 5 bases from V and 0 bases from J, with 22 bases between. The CDR3 is made up of 19 amino acids. Looked up from germline, CDR1 is MNHEY and CDR2 is SMNVEV (reference sequence). This CDR3 reads CASSLLRKARGSNTGELFF. The CDR3 nucleotides are TGTGCCAGCAGTCTTCTACGAAAGGCAAGGGGCTCGAACACCGGGGAGCTGTTTTTT.

The rearrangement links TRBV20-1 to TRBJ1-2, with D hard to call. Trimming left V 5 bases short and J 2 bases short, with 6 bases between. Germline V gives CDR1 DFQATT, CDR2 SNEGSKA (reference sequence). The CDR3 has 11 residues. CDR3 sequence reads: CSAPGNYGYTF. In nucleotides, the CDR3 is TGCAGTGCTCCGGGGAACTATGGCTACACCTTC.

V gene TRBV4-2 combines with J gene TRBJ1-2; tentative D call: TRBD1 (6 bases). The CDR3 is 18 residues long. Trimming removed 4 bases from V and 0 bases from J, with 21 bases in between. CDR1 is LGHNA, CDR2 YNFKEQ, per germline. CDR3 coding DNA: TGTGCCAGCAGCCTCCATCCCGACAGGCTATCCCCTAACTATGGCTACACCTTC. The encoded protein is CASSLHPDRLSPNYGYTF.

This rearrangement joins TRBV7-6 to TRBJ1-6; D remains unclear. V lost 2 bases, J lost 8 bases, and 13 bases lay in between. The CDR3 has 15 amino acids. In germline, CDR1 is SGHVS, CDR2 FNYEAQ. The CDR3 loop is CASSLSNPWDSPLHF. The CDR3 nucleotides are TGTGCCAGCAGCTTATCCAACCCATGGGATTCACCCCTCCACTTT.